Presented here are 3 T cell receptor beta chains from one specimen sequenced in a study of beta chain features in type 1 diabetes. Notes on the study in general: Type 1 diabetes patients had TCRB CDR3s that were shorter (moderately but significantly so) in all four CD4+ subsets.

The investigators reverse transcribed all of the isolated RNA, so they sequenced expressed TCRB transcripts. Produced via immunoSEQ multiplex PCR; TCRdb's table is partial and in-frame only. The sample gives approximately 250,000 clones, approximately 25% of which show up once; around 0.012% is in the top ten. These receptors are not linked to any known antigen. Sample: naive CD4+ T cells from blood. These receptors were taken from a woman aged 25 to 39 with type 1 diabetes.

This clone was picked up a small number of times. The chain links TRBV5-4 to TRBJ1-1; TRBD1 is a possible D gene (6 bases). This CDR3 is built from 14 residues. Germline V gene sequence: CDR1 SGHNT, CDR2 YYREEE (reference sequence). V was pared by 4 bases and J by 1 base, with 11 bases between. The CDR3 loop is CASSLTTGNTEAFF. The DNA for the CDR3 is TGTGCCAGCAGCCTCACGACAGGGAACACTGAAGCTTTCTTT.

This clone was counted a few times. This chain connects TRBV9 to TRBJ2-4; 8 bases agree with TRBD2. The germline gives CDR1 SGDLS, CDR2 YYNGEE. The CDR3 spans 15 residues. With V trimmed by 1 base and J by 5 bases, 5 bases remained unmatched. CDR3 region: CASSVSGSLQNIQYF. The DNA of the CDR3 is TGTGCCAGCAGCGTAAGCGGGAGTCTCCAAAACATTCAGTACTTC.

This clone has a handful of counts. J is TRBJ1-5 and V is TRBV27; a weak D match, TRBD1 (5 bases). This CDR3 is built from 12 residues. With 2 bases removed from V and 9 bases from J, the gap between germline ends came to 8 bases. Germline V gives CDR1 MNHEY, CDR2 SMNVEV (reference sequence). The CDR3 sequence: CASSLATGPQHF. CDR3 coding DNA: TGTGCCAGCAGTTTAGCCACAGGGCCCCAGCATTTT.